A selection of T cell receptor beta chains follows, all from one sample in a study of shared clonotypes between healthy human individuals. Only in-frame clones appear in the TCRdb table, and some are missing; sequencing was by immunoSEQ multiplex PCR. The table lists about 470,000 clones, roughly 83% of them singletons. The specimen was PBMCs. These receptors originate from a woman in her 40s in good health. Some clones in this sample may be carry-over from other donors' samples. Each CDR3 is given with its conserved first and last residue. Fields, in order: J gene, D gene, V gene, clone size, CDR3 protein, CDR3 DNA. D genes are given only for firm matches. Rows may omit the clone size; those that give it use once, few, many or a size class.

J: TRBJ1-1; D: .; V: TRBV29-1; size: .; CDR3: CSVGQSGEAFF; DNA: TGCAGCGTAGGACAGTCCGGAGAAGCTTTCTTT
J: TRBJ2-7; D: TRBD2; V: TRBV11-1; size: many; CDR3: CASRGGSMNEQYF; DNA: TGTGCCAGCAGGGGCGGGAGTATGAACGAGCAGTACTTC
J: TRBJ1-5; D: .; V: TRBV19; size: .; CDR3: CASSYSNQPQHF; DNA: TGTGCCAGCTCCTATAGCAATCAGCCCCAGCATTTT
J: TRBJ2-2; D: TRBD2; V: TRBV28; size: .; CDR3: CASSFGTSGTGELFF; DNA: TGTGCCAGCAGTTTCGGGACTAGCGGAACCGGGGAGCTGTTTTTT
J: TRBJ1-3; D: TRBD1; V: TRBV5-1; size: .; CDR3: CASSTGTGATGNTIYF; DNA: TGCGCCAGCAGCACGGGGACAGGGGCGACTGGAAACACCATATATTTT
J: TRBJ2-7; D: TRBD2; V: TRBV15; size: .; CDR3: CATSTLAGGSEQYF; DNA: TGTGCCACCAGCACTCTAGCGGGAGGGTCCGAGCAGTACTTC
J: TRBJ2-7; D: .; V: TRBV5-1; size: .; CDR3: CASSQGGGYEQYF; DNA: TGCGCCAGCAGCCAAGGAGGCGGGTACGAGCAGTACTTC
J: TRBJ2-7; D: TRBD2; V: TRBV4-1; size: few; CDR3: CASSQDWGSGRAEYF; DNA: TGCGCCAGCAGCCAAGATTGGGGTAGCGGGAGGGCCGAGTACTTC
J: TRBJ2-3; D: .; V: TRBV27; size: .; CDR3: CASSPPPGVTDTQYF; DNA: TGTGCCAGCAGTCCCCCACCCGGGGTCACAGATACGCAGTATTTT
J: TRBJ1-3; D: .; V: TRBV27; size: .; CDR3: CASGRGGTGNTIYF; DNA: TGTGCCAGCGGTAGGGGGGGCACTGGAAACACCATATATTTT
J: TRBJ2-2; D: .; V: TRBV5-1; size: .; CDR3: CASSFETGDTGELFF; DNA: TGCGCCAGCAGCTTTGAGACAGGCGACACCGGGGAGCTGTTTTTT
J: TRBJ2-1; D: TRBD1; V: TRBV23-1; size: .; CDR3: CASSQPGTGKNNEQFF; DNA: TGCGCCAGCAGTCAGCCCGGGACAGGGAAGAACAATGAGCAGTTCTTC
J: TRBJ2-7; D: .; V: TRBV4-1; size: .; CDR3: CASSQGGLDRSTRQYF; DNA: TGCGCCAGCAGCCAAGGAGGTCTGGACAGAAGTACGAGACAGTACTTC
J: TRBJ1-1; D: TRBD1; V: TRBV10-3; size: .; CDR3: CAITGTGESTEAFF; DNA: TGTGCCATCACCGGGACAGGGGAAAGCACTGAAGCTTTCTTT
J: TRBJ2-5; D: TRBD2; V: TRBV7-2; size: .; CDR3: CASSSQRGGEETQYF; DNA: TGTGCCAGCAGCTCCCAGCGGGGGGGGGAAGAGACCCAGTACTTC
J: TRBJ1-2; D: .; V: TRBV11-2; size: many; CDR3: CASSSTWGSNYGYTF; DNA: TGTGCCAGCAGCTCTACATGGGGTAGTAACTATGGCTACACCTTC